Below, 23 T cell receptor beta chains from the same sample are listed, as sequenced in a study of cytomegalovirus exposure and HLA in healthy donors. PCR amplification relied on 60 Vbeta primers (plus 13 Jbeta primers). Using immunoSEQ multiplex PCR, the repertoire was profiled, and TCRdb retains in-frame clones only, with some absent. This sample has about 77,000 clones; approximately 80% occur once, and the top ten carry approximately 3.4%. The sample comprised PBMCs. These receptor sequences come from a man in his forties in good health and CMV-seronegative.

A remark on this clone: The junction departs from germline at one end; a sequencing error may be responsible. The chain joins TRBV7-7 to TRBJ2-5; D gene uncertain. Germline values: CDR1 SSHAT, CDR2 FNYEAQ (reference sequence). CDR3 length equals 13 residues. The CDR3 protein is CASTTDKQETQYF. The CDR3 DNA reads TGTGCTAGCACTACTGACAAACAAGAGACCCAGTACTTC. Filled out from reference TRBV7-7 and TRBJ2-5, the complete variable domain reads GAGVSQSPRYKVTKRGQDVTLRCDPISSHATLYWYQQALGQGPEFLTYFNYEAQPDKSGLPSDRFSAERPEGSISTLTIQRTEQRDSAMYRCASTTDKQETQYFGPGTRLLVL.

The chain links TRBV6-1 to TRBJ2-5; 9 nucleotides align to TRBD1. The last part of the DNA fits TRBJ2-7 better; the J call may be wrong. The length of the CDR3 is 16 residues. CDR1 and CDR2 (germline): MNHNS, SASEGT. CDR3 amino acids: CASSVPPNRGPYEQYF. The CDR3 DNA follows: TGTGCCAGCAGTGTGCCCCCCAACAGGGGGCCCTACGAGCAGTACTTC.

This clone was observed a few times. The chain carries TRBV2 and TRBJ1-6, with unresolved D. The CDR3 contains 12 residues. V was pared by 8 bases and J by 10 bases, with 12 bases between. The germline V gene has CDR1 SNHLY and CDR2 FYNNEI. The CDR3 reads CASGVGDSPLHF. The CDR3 DNA reads TGTGCCAGCGGGGTGGGAGACTCACCCCTCCACTTT.

Only a few counts were recorded for this clone. The chain's CDR3 is CASSPVNTEAFF. CDR3 DNA: TGCGCCAGCAGCCCGGTTAACACTGAAGCTTTCTTT. The chain carries TRBV4-1 and TRBJ1-1; D is undetermined. CDR3 length equals 12 residues. V lost 4 bases to trimming and J lost 2 bases, with 5 bases between them. Germline loops: CDR1 MGHRA, CDR2 YSYEKL.

This clone qualifies as medium-sized. The rearrangement links TRBV4-2 to TRBJ1-2; possibly TRBD1 for D (6 bases). V was cut by 0 bases and J by 4 bases, with 6 bases left in between. CDR3 length: 13 residues. Germline V gene lookup returns CDR1 LGHNA and CDR2 YNFKEQ. CDR3 in DNA: TGTGCCAGCAGCCAAGAACAGGGCTATGGCTACACCTTC. As protein: CASSQEQGYGYTF.

The gene calls are TRBV27 and TRBJ2-5; TRBD1 matches at 8 bases. The DNA end is a closer match to TRBJ2-7, so the J assignment may be wrong. Germline values: CDR1 MNHEY, CDR2 SMNVEV (reference sequence). This CDR3 has 17 amino acids. CDR3 residues: CASSGTSGTGNPYEQYF. CDR3 DNA sequence: TGTGCCAGCAGTGGGACGTCCGGGACAGGAAATCCCTACGAGCAGTACTTC.

This rearrangement joins TRBV10-2 to TRBJ2-5; the D gene is possibly TRBD1 (6 bases). The end of the DNA fits TRBJ2-7 better, so the J call may be wrong. The length of the CDR3 is 14 residues. Per the germline V gene, CDR1 is WSHSY and CDR2 is SAAADI. CDR3 DNA: TGCGCCAGCAGTTGGGACACCCTATCCTACGAGCAGTACTTC. Its translation is CASSWDTLSYEQYF.

This chain uses TRBV6-5 with TRBJ1-4; D may be TRBD1 (5 bases). The CDR3 covers 15 residues. Trimming shortened V by 6 bases and J by 8 bases, and 19 bases separated the two germline ends. Germline V gene sequence: CDR1 MNHEY, CDR2 SVGAGI. CDR3 region: CASSLWGGEGEKLFF. DNA of the CDR3: TGTGCCAGCAGCCTGTGGGGGGGAGAGGGGGAAAAACTGTTTTTT.

The chain has TRBV4-2 and TRBJ2-3; a weak D match, TRBD2 (6 bases). Per germline, CDR1 LGHNA and CDR2 YNFKEQ. V dropped 0 bases and J dropped 0 bases, with 19 bases sitting between them. The CDR3 is 19 residues long. Here the CDR3 reads CASSQELVSGPVSTDTQYF. Here the CDR3 DNA reads TGTGCCAGCAGCCAAGAATTGGTTAGCGGACCCGTTAGCACAGATACGCAGTATTTT.

This chain links TRBV15 with TRBJ1-5, with D possibly TRBD1 on 5 matching bases. This CDR3 is 14 amino acids long. Germline V gives CDR1 LNHNV, CDR2 YYDKDF (reference sequence). V lost 5 bases and J lost 4, with 12 bases in between. This CDR3 reads CATSEGAGNQPQHF. The CDR3 DNA follows: TGTGCCACCAGCGAAGGGGCTGGGAATCAGCCCCAGCATTTT.

The chain employs TRBV25-1 and TRBJ2-2, with D possibly TRBD2 on 6 matching bases. V lost 4 bases and J lost 7, with 13 bases in between. Germline V gene sequence: CDR1 MGHDK, CDR2 SYGVNS. There are 14 residues in the CDR3. CDR3 sequence reads: CASSVDGGGGELFF. The CDR3 DNA reads TGTGCCAGCAGTGTTGACGGGGGTGGCGGGGAGCTGTTTTTT. Together with reference TRBV25-1 and TRBJ2-2, the CDR3 gives the full variable domain: EADIYQTPRYLVIGTGKKITLECSQTMGHDKMYWYQQDPGMELHLIHYSYGVNSTEKGDLSSESTVSRIRTEHFPLTLESARPSHTSQYLCASSVDGGGGELFFGEGSRLTVL.

CDR3 sequence (DNA): TGTGCCAGCAGCCAAGCGACAGGTTTCGGACAGCCCCAGCATTTT. Encoded protein: CASSQATGFGQPQHF. V and J are TRBV4-2 and TRBJ1-5, with D perhaps matching TRBD1 (6 bases). V was trimmed by 1 base and J by 7 bases, leaving 14 bases between them. This CDR3 contains 15 residues. Germline lookup yields CDR1 LGHNA and CDR2 YNFKEQ.

The genes are TRBV7-9 and TRBJ2-1; 7 bases map to TRBD1. CDR3 length equals 16 residues. Germline-derived CDR1 and CDR2 are SEHNR and FQNEAQ (reference sequence). The V gene end was trimmed by 0 bases and the J gene end by 4 bases; junction bases not matched to a gene: 6. DNA of the CDR3: TGTGCCAGCAGCTTAGCTGAGGGGGCTGCTTACAATGAGCAGTTCTTC. Translating it yields CASSLAEGAAYNEQFF.

The J gene is TRBJ2-3, the V gene TRBV14; 9 bases are a match to TRBD1. Germline-derived CDR1 and CDR2 are SGHDN and FVKESK. This CDR3 is 15 amino acids long. The V and J ends lost 2 bases and 6 bases, in that order; junction bases with no gene match: 6. The CDR3 loop is CASSQYGTGPDTQYF. The CDR3 region has the DNA TGTGCCAGCAGCCAATATGGGACAGGGCCTGATACGCAGTATTTT.

V is TRBV5-1 and J is TRBJ2-7; TRBD1 agrees at 8 bases. Losses at the gene ends were 4 bases for V and 3 bases for J; bases not matched to a gene: 6. The CDR3 spans 14 residues. Germline V gene lookup returns CDR1 SGHRS and CDR2 YFSETQ. The CDR3 DNA reads TGCGCCAGCAGCCCAACGGGACAGGTCTACGAGCAGTACTTC. This codes for CASSPTGQVYEQYF.

The chain employs TRBV18 and TRBJ2-5; D is unclear. Trimming shortened V by 6 bases and J by 0 bases, and 5 bases separated the two germline ends. Germline assignment: CDR1 KGHSH and CDR2 LQKENI. CDR3 length: 12 residues. CDR3 region: CASSPNQETQYF. The CDR3 DNA sequence: TGTGCCAGCTCTCCTAACCAAGAGACCCAGTACTTC.

This chain uses TRBV9 with TRBJ2-3; no definite D call. Germline V gene lookup returns CDR1 SGDLS and CDR2 YYNGEE. Trimming took off 0 bases at V and 1 base at J, with 6 bases between the two ends. CDR3 length: 14 residues. Written as DNA, the CDR3 is TGTGCCAGCAGCGTAGCGCGGCGCACAGATACGCAGTATTTT. It codes for CASSVARRTDTQYF.

The chain couples TRBV7-2 to TRBJ1-5; D is ambiguous. V shed 0 bases and J shed 8 bases, with 5 bases lying between them. Per the germline V gene, CDR1 is SGHTA and CDR2 is FQGNSA. This CDR3 is built from 12 residues. The CDR3 region has the DNA TGTGCCAGCAGCTTAGCTTTAGAGCCCCAGCATTTT. It translates to CASSLALEPQHF.

V usage is TRBV29-1 and J usage is TRBJ1-1; 8 nucleotides align to TRBD1. The CDR3 has 13 amino acids. CDR1 is SQVTM, CDR2 ANQGSEA, per germline. V lost 7 bases and J lost 3; bases outside the gene matches: 7. This chain's CDR3 is CSGQGARDTEAFF. The DNA for the CDR3 is TGCAGCGGGCAGGGGGCGCGTGACACTGAAGCTTTCTTT.

By sample fraction, this clone is medium-sized (0.01 to 0.1%). The chain links TRBV7-3 to TRBJ2-7; 10 nucleotides match TRBD1. The trim removed 3 bases at V and 5 bases at J, leaving 7 bases unmatched. The V gene's germline CDR1 is SGHTA and CDR2 FQGTGA. This CDR3 is 15 amino acids long. In nucleotides, the CDR3 is TGTGCCAGCAGCTTGGCCGGGACAGGGGACGACGAGCAGTACTTC. Its translation is CASSLAGTGDDEQYF. Full variable domain (rest looked up from reference TRBV7-3 and TRBJ2-7): GAGVSQTPSNKVTEKGKYVELRCDPISGHTALYWYRQSLGQGPEFLIYFQGTGAADDSGLPNDRFFAVRPEGSVSTLKIQRTERGDSAVYLCASSLAGTGDDEQYFGPGTRLTVT.

This clone has just a few counts. The V gene is TRBV10-3, the J gene TRBJ1-5; possibly TRBD1 for D (5 bases). Looked up from germline, CDR1 is ENHRY and CDR2 is SYGVKD. Trimming left V 0 bases short and J 6 bases short, with 9 bases between. The CDR3 is made up of 14 amino acids. CDR3: CAISESGGFQPQHF. CDR3 bases: TGTGCCATCAGTGAGTCTGGGGGGTTTCAGCCCCAGCATTTT.

This clone has just a few counts. The J gene is TRBJ1-4, the V gene TRBV21-1. TRBV21-1 is given as a pseudogene. CDR3 length equals 14 residues. CDR3 protein: CASEVEGLSEKLFF. In DNA, the CDR3 is TGTGCCAGCGAGGTAGAGGGTTTGAGTGAAAAACTGTTTTTT.

This clone was recorded at least ten times. The chain couples TRBV2 to TRBJ2-7, with D possibly being TRBD1 (6 bases). V was pared by 7 bases and J by 3 bases, with 13 bases between. Germline V gene sequence: CDR1 SNHLY, CDR2 FYNNEI. The CDR3 spans 13 residues. CDR3 sequence: CASTYPDSYEQYF. The CDR3 region has the DNA TGTGCCAGCACCTACCCGGACAGCTACGAGCAGTACTTC. Looking up the rest from reference TRBV2 and TRBJ2-7 gives the full variable domain: EPEVTQTPSHQVTQMGQEVILRCVPISNHLYFYWYRQILGQKVEFLVSFYNNEISEKSEIFDDQFSVERPDGSNFTLKIRSTKLEDSAMYFCASTYPDSYEQYFGPGTRLTVT.